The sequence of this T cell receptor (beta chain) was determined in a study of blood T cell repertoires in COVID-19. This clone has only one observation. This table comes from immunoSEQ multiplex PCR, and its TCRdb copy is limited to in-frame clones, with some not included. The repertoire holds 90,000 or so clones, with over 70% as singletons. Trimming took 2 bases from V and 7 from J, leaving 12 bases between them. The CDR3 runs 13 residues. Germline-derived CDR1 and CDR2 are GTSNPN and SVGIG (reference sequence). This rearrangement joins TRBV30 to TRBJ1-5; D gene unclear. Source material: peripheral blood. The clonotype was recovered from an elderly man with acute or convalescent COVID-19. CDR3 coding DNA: TGTGCCTGGAGTTCAGAAAGTAAACAGCCCCAGCATTTT. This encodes CAWSSESKQPQHF.